What follows are 7 T cell receptor beta chains derived from one specimen sequenced in a study of lymphopenia after photon versus proton radiotherapy. Some clones are missing from TCRdb's copy, which holds only in-frame ones; the method was immunoSEQ multiplex PCR. The sample consists of roughly 26,000 clones, about 80% of them appearing once. The sample consisted of peripheral blood, taken from a patient treated with photon-based radiotherapy. The source of these receptors is a man in his forties with gastric cancer.

This rearrangement joins TRBV5-8 to TRBJ2-1; 9 positions agree with TRBD1. V lost 5 bases and J lost 8; bases outside the gene matches: 14. CDR1 is SGHTS, CDR2 YDEGEE, per germline. This CDR3 spans 16 amino acids. The CDR3 loop is CASRPLTGRDRDEQFF. The CDR3 nucleotides read TGTGCCAGCAGACCTCTGACAGGGAGGGACAGGGATGAGCAGTTCTTC.

This clone has a handful of counts. The chain combines TRBV7-9 with TRBJ1-1; 8 bases line up with TRBD1. The CDR3 is 14 amino acids. Germline trimming cut 5 bases from V and 1 base from J; bases unmatched to any gene: 3. Germline lookup yields CDR1 SEHNR and CDR2 FQNEAQ (reference sequence). The DNA of the CDR3 is TGTGCCAGCAGCCCCCAGGGGGCGAACACTGAAGCTTTCTTT. Its translation is CASSPQGANTEAFF. The whole variable domain, filled in from reference TRBV7-9 and TRBJ1-1, reads DTGVSQNPRHKITKRGQNVTFRCDPISEHNRLYWYRQTLGQGPEFLTYFQNEAQLEKSRLLSDRFSAERPKGSFSTLEIQRTEQGDSAMYLCASSPQGANTEAFFGQGTRLTVV.

The chain recombines TRBV4-3 with TRBJ1-3; D unresolved. The CDR3 is made up of 16 amino acids. CDR1 is LGHNA, CDR2 YSLEER, per germline. Trimming removed 0 bases from V and 0 bases from J, with 9 bases in between. The CDR3 DNA reads TGCGCCAGCAGCCAAGATATAGGATTCTCTGGAAACACCATATATTTT. Its protein is CASSQDIGFSGNTIYF.

The rearrangement uses TRBV7-8 and TRBJ1-3, with TRBD1 as a possible D gene (6 bases). The CDR3 loop spans 15 amino acids. Germline V gene sequence: CDR1 SGHVS, CDR2 FQNEAQ. V dropped 5 bases and J dropped 5 bases, with 16 bases sitting between them. This CDR3 reads CASSEGQQTRNTIYF. The DNA of the CDR3 is TGTGCCAGCAGCGAAGGACAGCAGACCAGAAACACCATATATTTT.

V usage is TRBV2 and J usage is TRBJ2-7, with D possibly being TRBD1 or TRBD2 (6 bases each). Germline loops: CDR1 SNHLY, CDR2 FYNNEI. The CDR3 covers 12 residues. The V gene lost 6 bases and the J gene lost 7 bases, with 13 bases spanning the gap. CDR3 amino acids: CASSYRDLEQYF. CDR3 DNA sequence: TGTGCCAGCAGCTACAGGGACTTGGAGCAGTACTTC. The full variable domain, in which reference TRBV2 and TRBJ2-7 provide the parts outside the CDR3, is EPEVTQTPSHQVTQMGQEVILRCVPISNHLYFYWYRQILGQKVEFLVSFYNNEISEKSEIFDDQFSVERPDGSNFTLKIRSTKLEDSAMYFCASSYRDLEQYFGPGTRLTVT.

This clone was seen a few times. The chain uses TRBV18 and TRBJ1-6; D is perhaps TRBD1 (5 bases). The V gene's germline CDR1 is KGHSH and CDR2 LQKENI. The CDR3 extends over 12 amino acids. Trimming cost V 4 bases and J 12 bases, with 10 bases left between them. The CDR3 nucleotides are TGTGCCAGCTCACGAGGGCAGGGACCCCTCCACTTT. The encoded protein is CASSRGQGPLHF.

The chain joins TRBV7-2 to TRBJ2-4; TRBD2 is a possible D gene (6 bases). CDR3 length: 15 residues. Germline CDR1 reads SGHTA; CDR2 reads FQGNSA. V gave up 5 bases and J gave up 0 bases, with 11 bases separating them. Here the CDR3 reads CASSLPGEAKNIQYF. DNA for the CDR3: TGTGCCAGCAGCCTCCCGGGGGAAGCCAAAAACATTCAGTACTTC.